This T cell receptor beta chain emerged from a study of cytomegalovirus exposure and HLA in healthy donors. It was with 60 Vbeta and 13 Jbeta primers that the PCR ran. Clones were read by immunoSEQ multiplex PCR, and TCRdb kept only the in-frame ones, dropping some. Here the sample spans over 100,000 clones, more than 60% being singletons. This sequence was found in a man aged 35 to 55 in good health and CMV-seropositive. Sequencing input: PBMCs.

CDR3 DNA: TGCAGCGTCTCCATAACAGGGGGCGCCGATGAAGCTTTCTTT. Protein product: CSVSITGGADEAFF. V is TRBV29-1 and J is TRBJ1-1; TRBD1 matches at 9 bases. The length of the CDR3 is 14 residues. Germline values: CDR1 SQVTM, CDR2 ANQGSEA. Trimming at V came to 6 bases and at J to 7 bases, leaving 12 bases not matched to a gene.